The 12 T cell receptor beta chains below come from one sample, sequenced in a study of blood T cell repertoires in COVID-19. Profiled with immunoSEQ multiplex PCR; TCRdb holds only in-frame clones, not every one. The sample records 45,000 to 65,000 clones, approximately 80% being singletons. Specimen: peripheral blood. These receptors were taken from a woman older than 75 with acute or convalescent COVID-19.

The chain is built from TRBV4-1 and TRBJ2-5; 7 bases map to TRBD1. The length of the CDR3 is 14 residues. Unmatched junction bases numbered 3, after V lost 1 base and J lost 4 bases. Germline V CDR1 and CDR2: MGHRA, YSYEKL. CDR3 nucleotide sequence: TGCGCCAGCAGCCAAGGACAGGGTGGAGAGACCCAGTACTTC. Translation: CASSQGQGGETQYF.

The chain employs TRBV5-4 and TRBJ1-2; 8 bases are a match to TRBD1. This CDR3 contains 15 residues. From germline, CDR1 is SGHNT and CDR2 YYREEE (reference sequence). Trimming cost V 0 bases and J 7 bases; bases outside gene matches: 8. CDR3 in amino acids: CASSLAQGAVSGYTF. CDR3 in DNA: TGTGCCAGCAGCTTGGCCCAGGGGGCGGTTAGTGGCTACACCTTC.

The J gene is TRBJ1-2, the V gene TRBV9, with 8 bases lining up with TRBD1. The germline gives CDR1 SGDLS, CDR2 YYNGEE. The CDR3 consists of 15 residues. Germline trimming cut 4 bases from V and 5 bases from J; bases unmatched to any gene: 10. The CDR3 loop reads CASSPGTGANYGYTF. The CDR3 region has the DNA TGTGCCAGCAGCCCAGGGACAGGCGCAAATTATGGCTACACCTTC. The whole variable domain, filled in from reference TRBV9 and TRBJ1-2, reads DSGVTQTPKHLITATGQRVTLRCSPRSGDLSVYWYQQSLDQGLQFLIQYYNGEERAKGNILERFSAQQFPDLHSELNLSSLELGDSALYFCASSPGTGANYGYTFGSGTRLTVV.

The rearrangement uses TRBV15 and TRBJ1-5, with D unclear. Germline loops: CDR1 LNHNV, CDR2 YYDKDF (reference sequence). CDR3 length: 15 amino acids. Trimming pared 0 bases from V and 9 bases from J, leaving 15 bases between. The DNA of the CDR3 is TGTGCCACCAGCAGAGATGTAGGAGGAAATTGGCCCCAGCATTTT. Amino acids: CATSRDVGGNWPQHF.

This CDR3 reads CASTPGVVNEKLFF. In DNA form, the CDR3 reads TGCGCCAGCACCCCGGGAGTAGTTAATGAAAAACTGTTTTTT. The chain joins TRBV10-2 to TRBJ1-4; no clear D. V dropped 7 bases and J dropped 4 bases, with 13 bases sitting between them. The CDR3 is 14 amino acids. Looked up from germline, CDR1 is WSHSY and CDR2 is SAAADI.

This sequence joins TRBV5-1 and TRBJ1-1; D is perhaps TRBD1 (5 bases). V was pared by 4 bases and J by 0 bases, with 13 bases between. CDR1 and CDR2 from the germline V gene are SGHRS and YFSETQ. This CDR3 contains 15 residues. The CDR3, as DNA: TGCGCCAGCAGCCTCCCGGGGGGGTTGAACACTGAAGCTTTCTTT. Its protein is CASSLPGGLNTEAFF. Supplemented by reference TRBV5-1 and TRBJ1-1, the full variable domain reads KAGVTQTPRYLIKTRGQQVTLSCSPISGHRSVSWYQQTPGQGLQFLFEYFSETQRNKGNFPGRFSGRQFSNSRSEMNVSTLELGDSALYLCASSLPGGLNTEAFFGQGTRLTVV.

The rearrangement links TRBV7-2 to TRBJ1-2, with D perhaps matching TRBD1 (5 bases). CDR3 size: 14 residues. V was trimmed by 1 base and J by 2 bases, leaving 8 bases between them. Germline CDR1 and CDR2: SGHTA and FQGNSA. The CDR3 spells CASSLGGENYGYTF. The DNA for the CDR3 is TGTGCCAGCAGCTTAGGGGGGGAGAACTATGGCTACACCTTC. Supplemented by reference TRBV7-2 and TRBJ1-2, the full variable domain reads GAGVSQSPSNKVTEKGKDVELRCDPISGHTALYWYRQSLGQGLEFLIYFQGNSAPDKSGLPSDRFSAERTGGSVSTLTIQRTQQEDSAVYLCASSLGGENYGYTFGSGTRLTVV.

The V gene is TRBV10-3, the J gene TRBJ1-1; maybe TRBD1 (6 bases). Trimming left V 10 bases short and J 4 bases short, with 19 bases between. The length of the CDR3 is 14 residues. The V gene's germline CDR1 is ENHRY and CDR2 SYGVKD. For the CDR3, the DNA is TGTGCCACACTAAACGGGGGGGCCAGCACTGAAGCTTTCTTT. Translated, it gives CATLNGGASTEAFF.

The chain joins TRBV6-4 to TRBJ1-2; D call uncertain. The CDR3 spans 12 residues. Germline-derived CDR1 and CDR2 are MRHNA and SNTAGT. The germline V and J ends were trimmed by 6 bases and 2 bases, with 7 bases remaining between them. CDR3 residues: CASSDTNYGYTF. The CDR3 DNA reads TGTGCCAGCAGCGACACAAACTATGGCTACACCTTC.

This chain joins TRBV24-1 and TRBJ2-6, with D perhaps TRBD2 (5 bases). This CDR3 is 15 amino acids long. V was cut by 6 bases and J by 3 bases, with 11 bases left in between. CDR1 is KGHDR, CDR2 SFDVKD, per germline. The CDR3 is CATSPRDGGANVLTF. The DNA for the CDR3 is TGTGCCACCAGTCCGAGGGATGGTGGGGCCAACGTCCTGACTTTC.

The rearrangement links TRBV9 to TRBJ1-2, with a tentative D call TRBD1 (6 bases). Germline V gene sequence: CDR1 SGDLS, CDR2 YYNGEE. V lost 2 bases and J 1 base, leaving 12 bases between the germline ends. This CDR3 has 15 amino acids. CDR3 coding DNA: TGTGCCAGCAGCGTTTTAGGGGGGGATAACTATGGCTACACCTTC. Amino acids: CASSVLGGDNYGYTF.

The CDR3 sequence: CASSVDRESTEAFF. CDR3 sequence (DNA): TGTGCCAGCAGTGTCGACAGGGAGAGCACTGAAGCTTTCTTT. The chain uses TRBV2 and TRBJ1-1, with 7 bases aligning to TRBD1. The CDR3 loop spans 14 amino acids. CDR1 is SNHLY, CDR2 FYNNEI, per germline. J was trimmed by 4 bases and V by 4 bases; bases with no gene match: 6. The complete variable domain, with remaining parts taken from reference TRBV2 and TRBJ1-1, reads EPEVTQTPSHQVTQMGQEVILRCVPISNHLYFYWYRQILGQKVEFLVSFYNNEISEKSEIFDDQFSVERPDGSNFTLKIRSTKLEDSAMYFCASSVDRESTEAFFGQGTRLTVV.